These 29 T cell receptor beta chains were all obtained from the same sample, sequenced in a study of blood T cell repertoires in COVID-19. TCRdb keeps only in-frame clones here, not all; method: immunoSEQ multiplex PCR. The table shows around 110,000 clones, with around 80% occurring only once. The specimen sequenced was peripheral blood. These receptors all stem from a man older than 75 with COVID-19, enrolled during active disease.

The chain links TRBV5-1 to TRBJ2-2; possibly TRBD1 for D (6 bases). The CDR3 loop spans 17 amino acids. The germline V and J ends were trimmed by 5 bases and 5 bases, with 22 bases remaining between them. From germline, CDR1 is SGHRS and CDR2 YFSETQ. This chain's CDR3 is CASSGEGRGRLTGELFF. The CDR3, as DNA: TGCGCCAGCAGTGGTGAAGGCAGGGGTCGTTTAACCGGGGAGCTGTTTTTT.

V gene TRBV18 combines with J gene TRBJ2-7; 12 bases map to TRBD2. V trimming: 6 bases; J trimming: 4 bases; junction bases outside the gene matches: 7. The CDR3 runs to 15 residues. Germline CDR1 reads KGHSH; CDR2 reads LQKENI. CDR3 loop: CASSLGTSGSYEQYF. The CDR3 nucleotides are TGTGCCAGCTCCCTCGGGACTAGCGGGTCATACGAGCAGTACTTC.

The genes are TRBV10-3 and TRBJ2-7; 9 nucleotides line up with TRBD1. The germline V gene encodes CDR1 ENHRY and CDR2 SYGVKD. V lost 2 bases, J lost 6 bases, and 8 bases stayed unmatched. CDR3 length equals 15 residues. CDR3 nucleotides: TGTGCCATCAGTGAGGCCAGACAGACAGGGGGCGAGCAGTACTTC. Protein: CAISEARQTGGEQYF.

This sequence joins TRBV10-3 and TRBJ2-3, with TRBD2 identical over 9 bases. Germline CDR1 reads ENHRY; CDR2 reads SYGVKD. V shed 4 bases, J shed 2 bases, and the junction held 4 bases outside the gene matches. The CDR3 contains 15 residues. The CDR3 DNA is TGTGCCATCAGTGCAGCTAGCGGGGACACAGATACGCAGTATTTT. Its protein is CAISAASGDTDTQYF.

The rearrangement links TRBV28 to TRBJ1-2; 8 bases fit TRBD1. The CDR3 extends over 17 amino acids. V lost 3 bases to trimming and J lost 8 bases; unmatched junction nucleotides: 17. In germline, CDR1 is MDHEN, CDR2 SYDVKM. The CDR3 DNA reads TGTGCCAGCAGTTTTCTACCTCGGACAGGGAATAGGGCCGGCTACACCTTC. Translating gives CASSFLPRTGNRAGYTF.

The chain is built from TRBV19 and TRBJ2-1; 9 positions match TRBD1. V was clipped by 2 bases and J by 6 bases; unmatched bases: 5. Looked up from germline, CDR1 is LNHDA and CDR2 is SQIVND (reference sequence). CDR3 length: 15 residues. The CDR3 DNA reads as TGTGCCAGTAGTATATGGACAGGGGCATCCAATGAGCAGTTCTTC. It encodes CASSIWTGASNEQFF.

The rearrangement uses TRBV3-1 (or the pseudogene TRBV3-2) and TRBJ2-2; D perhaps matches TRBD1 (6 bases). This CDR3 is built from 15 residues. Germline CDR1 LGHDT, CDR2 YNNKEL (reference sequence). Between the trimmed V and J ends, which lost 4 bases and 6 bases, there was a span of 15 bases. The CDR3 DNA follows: TGTGCCAGCAGCCTTCCGGGACACGGTGCCGGGGAGCTGTTTTTT. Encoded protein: CASSLPGHGAGELFF.

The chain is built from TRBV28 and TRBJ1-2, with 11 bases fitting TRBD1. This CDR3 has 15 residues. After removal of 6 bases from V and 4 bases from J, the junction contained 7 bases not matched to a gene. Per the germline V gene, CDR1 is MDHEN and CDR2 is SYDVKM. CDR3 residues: CASSPGQGDFYGYTF. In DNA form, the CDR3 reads TGTGCCAGCAGCCCGGGACAGGGGGACTTCTATGGCTACACCTTC.

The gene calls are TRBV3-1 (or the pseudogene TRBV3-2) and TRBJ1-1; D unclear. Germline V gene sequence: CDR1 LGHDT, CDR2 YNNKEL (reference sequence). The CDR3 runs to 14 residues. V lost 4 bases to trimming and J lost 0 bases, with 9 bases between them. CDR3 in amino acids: CASSRTEMNTEAFF. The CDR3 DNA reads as TGTGCCAGCAGCCGTACAGAAATGAACACTGAAGCTTTCTTT.

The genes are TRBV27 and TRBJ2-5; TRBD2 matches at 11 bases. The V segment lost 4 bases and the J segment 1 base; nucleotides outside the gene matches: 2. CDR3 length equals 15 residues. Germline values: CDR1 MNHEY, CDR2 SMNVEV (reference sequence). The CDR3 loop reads CASSWLAGGQETQYF. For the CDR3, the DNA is TGTGCCAGCAGTTGGCTAGCGGGAGGCCAAGAGACCCAGTACTTC.

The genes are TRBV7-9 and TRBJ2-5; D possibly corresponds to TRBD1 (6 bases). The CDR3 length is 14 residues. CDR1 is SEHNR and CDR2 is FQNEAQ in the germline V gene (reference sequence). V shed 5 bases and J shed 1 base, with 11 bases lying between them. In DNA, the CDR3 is TGTGCCAGCAGCCGGACAGACATCCAAGAGACCCAGTACTTC. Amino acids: CASSRTDIQETQYF.

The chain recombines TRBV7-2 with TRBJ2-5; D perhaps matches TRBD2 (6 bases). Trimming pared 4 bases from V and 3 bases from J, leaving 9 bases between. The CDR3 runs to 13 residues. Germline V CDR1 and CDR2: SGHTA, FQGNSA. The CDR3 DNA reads TGTGCCAGCAGCTCCTGGGGGGAAGAGACCCAGTACTTC. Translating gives CASSSWGEETQYF.

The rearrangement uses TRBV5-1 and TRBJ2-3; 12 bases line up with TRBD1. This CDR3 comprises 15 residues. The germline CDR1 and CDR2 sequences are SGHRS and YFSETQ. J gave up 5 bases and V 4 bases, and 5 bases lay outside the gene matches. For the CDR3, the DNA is TGCGCCAGCAGCACGGGACAGGGGGCTATAGATACGCAGTATTTT. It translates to CASSTGQGAIDTQYF.

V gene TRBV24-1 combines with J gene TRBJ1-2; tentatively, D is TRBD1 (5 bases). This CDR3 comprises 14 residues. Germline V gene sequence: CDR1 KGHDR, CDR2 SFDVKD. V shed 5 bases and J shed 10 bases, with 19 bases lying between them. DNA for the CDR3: TGTGCCACCAGTGGCCAGGGAAATGAGGCGGTCTACACCTTC. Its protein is CATSGQGNEAVYTF.

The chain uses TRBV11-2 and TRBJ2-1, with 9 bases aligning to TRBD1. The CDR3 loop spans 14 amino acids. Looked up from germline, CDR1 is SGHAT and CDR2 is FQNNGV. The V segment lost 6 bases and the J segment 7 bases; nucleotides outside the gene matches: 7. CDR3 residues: CASRVGTGLNEQFF. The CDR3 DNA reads TGTGCCAGCAGGGTAGGGACAGGGTTGAATGAGCAGTTCTTC.

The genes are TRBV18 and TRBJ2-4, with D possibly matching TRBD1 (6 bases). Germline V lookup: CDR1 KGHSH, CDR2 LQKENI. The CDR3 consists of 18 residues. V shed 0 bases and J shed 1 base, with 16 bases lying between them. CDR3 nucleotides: TGTGCCAGCTCACCACCTGGGCAACCCCAGGGGGCCAAAAACATTCAGTACTTC. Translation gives CASSPPGQPQGAKNIQYF.

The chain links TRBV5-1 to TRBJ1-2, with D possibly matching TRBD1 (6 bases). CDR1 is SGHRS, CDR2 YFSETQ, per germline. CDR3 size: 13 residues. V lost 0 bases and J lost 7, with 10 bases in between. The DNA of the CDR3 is TGCGCCAGCAGCTTGGACAGGGTGCGTGGCTACACCTTC. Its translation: CASSLDRVRGYTF.

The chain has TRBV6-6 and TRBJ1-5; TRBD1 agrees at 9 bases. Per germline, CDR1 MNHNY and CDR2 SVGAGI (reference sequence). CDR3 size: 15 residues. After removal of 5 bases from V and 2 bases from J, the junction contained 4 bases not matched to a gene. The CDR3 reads CASSRDREGNQPQHF. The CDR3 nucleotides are TGTGCCAGCAGTCGGGACAGGGAGGGCAATCAGCCCCAGCATTTT.

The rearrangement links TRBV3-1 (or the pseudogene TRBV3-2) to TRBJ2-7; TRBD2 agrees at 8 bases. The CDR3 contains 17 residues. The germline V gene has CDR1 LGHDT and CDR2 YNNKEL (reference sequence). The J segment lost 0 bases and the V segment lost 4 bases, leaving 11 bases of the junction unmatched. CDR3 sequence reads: CASSLRPSGLSSYEQYF. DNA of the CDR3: TGTGCCAGCAGCCTTAGGCCTAGCGGGTTAAGCTCCTACGAGCAGTACTTC.

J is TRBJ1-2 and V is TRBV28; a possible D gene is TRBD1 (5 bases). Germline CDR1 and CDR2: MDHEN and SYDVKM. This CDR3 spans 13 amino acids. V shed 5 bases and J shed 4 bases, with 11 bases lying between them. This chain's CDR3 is CASSIQGFYGYTF. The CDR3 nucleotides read TGTGCCAGCAGTATTCAGGGTTTCTATGGCTACACCTTC.

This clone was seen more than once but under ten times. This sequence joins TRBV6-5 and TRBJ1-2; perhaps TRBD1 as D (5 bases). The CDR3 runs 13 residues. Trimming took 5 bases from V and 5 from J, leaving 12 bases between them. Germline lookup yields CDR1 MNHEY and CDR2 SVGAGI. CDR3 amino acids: CASSLDGQYGYTF. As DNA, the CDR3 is TGTGCCAGCAGTCTGGACGGACAATATGGCTACACCTTC.

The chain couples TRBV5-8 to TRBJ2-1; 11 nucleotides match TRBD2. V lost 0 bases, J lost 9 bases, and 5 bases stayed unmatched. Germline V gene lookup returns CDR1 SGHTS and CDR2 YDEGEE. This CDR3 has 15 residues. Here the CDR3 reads CASSLVLAGVGEQFF. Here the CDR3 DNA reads TGTGCCAGCAGCTTGGTACTAGCGGGAGTTGGTGAGCAGTTCTTC.

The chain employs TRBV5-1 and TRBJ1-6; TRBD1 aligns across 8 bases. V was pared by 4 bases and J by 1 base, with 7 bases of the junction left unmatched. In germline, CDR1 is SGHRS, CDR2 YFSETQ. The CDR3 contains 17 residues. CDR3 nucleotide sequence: TGCGCCAGCAGCACGGACTGGACAGGGTCCTATAATTCACCCCTCCACTTT. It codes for CASSTDWTGSYNSPLHF.

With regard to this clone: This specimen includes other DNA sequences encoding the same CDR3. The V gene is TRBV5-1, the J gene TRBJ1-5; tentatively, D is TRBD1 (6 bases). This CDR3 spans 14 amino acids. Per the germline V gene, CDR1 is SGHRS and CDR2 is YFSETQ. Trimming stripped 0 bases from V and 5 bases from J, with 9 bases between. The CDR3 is CASSLVPGDQPQHF. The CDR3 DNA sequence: TGCGCCAGCAGCTTGGTGCCAGGGGATCAGCCCCAGCATTTT.

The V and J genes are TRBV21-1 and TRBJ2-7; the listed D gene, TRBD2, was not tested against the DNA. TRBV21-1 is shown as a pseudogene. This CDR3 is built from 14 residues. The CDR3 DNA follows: TGTGCCAGCATACCCAGCGGGGGCCTTTACGAGCAGTACTTC. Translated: CASIPSGGLYEQYF.

CDR3 DNA sequence: TGCAGCGTTTTTTTTAGCGGCGGGGGAGCCAAAAACATTCAGTACTTC. This gives the protein CSVFFSGGGAKNIQYF. This chain joins TRBV29-1 and TRBJ2-4; 7 nucleotides line up with TRBD2. Germline values: CDR1 SQVTM, CDR2 ANQGSEA. The V and J ends lost 5 bases and 0 bases, in that order; junction bases with no gene match: 10. The CDR3 spans 16 residues. Combining the CDR3 with reference TRBV29-1 and TRBJ2-4 gives the whole variable domain SAVISQKPSRDICQRGTSLTIQCQVDSQVTMMFWYRQQPGQSLTLIATANQGSEATYESGFVIDKFPISRPNLTFSTLTVSNMSPEDSSIYLCSVFFSGGGAKNIQYFGAGTRLSVL.

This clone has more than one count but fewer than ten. CDR3: CASSQDNTQQYF. In DNA, the CDR3 is TGTGCCAGCAGCCAAGATAACACCCAGCAGTACTTC. This rearrangement joins TRBV4-2 to TRBJ2-7; no reliable D call. The CDR3 sequence is 12 residues long. Germline loops: CDR1 LGHNA, CDR2 YNFKEQ. The V end was cut by 0 bases, the J end by 8 bases, with 8 bases between.

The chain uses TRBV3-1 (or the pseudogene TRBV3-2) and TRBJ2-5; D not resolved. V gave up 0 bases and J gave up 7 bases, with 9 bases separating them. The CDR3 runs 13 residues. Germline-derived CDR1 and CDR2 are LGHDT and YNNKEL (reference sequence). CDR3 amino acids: CASSQDEATTQYF. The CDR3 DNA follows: TGTGCCAGCAGCCAAGACGAGGCAACGACCCAGTACTTC.

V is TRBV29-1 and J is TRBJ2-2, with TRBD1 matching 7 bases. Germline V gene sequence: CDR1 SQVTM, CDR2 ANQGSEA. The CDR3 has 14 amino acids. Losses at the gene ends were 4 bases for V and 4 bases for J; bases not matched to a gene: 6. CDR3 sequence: CSVGTGDLTGELFF. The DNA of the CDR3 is TGCAGCGTTGGAACAGGGGACCTCACCGGGGAGCTGTTTTTT.